This T cell receptor beta chain stems from a study of blood T cell repertoires in COVID-19. Turning to the study itself: The origin of the acute and convalescent COVID-19 samples was the United States, Italy and Spain. Sample material is recorded as cDNA or gDNA derived from T cells, B-cell-depleted T cells, or PBMCs.

V lost 0 bases and J 5 bases, leaving 10 bases between the germline ends. Germline V gene data show CDR1 as SGHDT and CDR2 as YYEEEE. CDR3 size: 14 residues. Clones were sequenced by immunoSEQ multiplex PCR, and TCRdb holds only the in-frame ones, with some missing. The profile shows tens of thousands of clones, roughly 87% of them singletons. The sample consisted of peripheral blood. The rearrangement uses TRBV5-6 and TRBJ2-3, with a possible D match to TRBD2 (6 bases). The receptor was derived from an elderly man in a cohort sampled during active COVID-19. The DNA of the CDR3 is TGTGCCAGCAGCTTGGCGGGGGTAAGAGATACGCAGTATTTT. Protein sequence: CASSLAGVRDTQYF. Full variable domain (missing parts from reference TRBV5-6 and TRBJ2-3): DAGVTQSPTHLIKTRGQQVTLRCSPKSGHDTVSWYQQALGQGPQFIFQYYEEEERQRGNFPDRFSGHQFPNYSSELNVNALLLGDSALYLCASSLAGVRDTQYFGPGTRLTVL.